This T cell receptor beta chain appears in the sequencing data of a study of T-cell reconstitution after alpha-beta-depleted transplantation in children. Study-level points and caveats: Newly produced T cells mostly provided counts and TCRbeta diversity after one year, as hyperexpanded clones declined.

The CDR3 length is 14 residues. Trimming stripped 4 bases from V and 4 bases from J, with 13 bases between. Unique molecular identifiers featured in how the TCRbeta library was prepared. MiXCR, run by TCRdb on the PCR reads, gives a single entry per CDR3 protein. The table includes roughly 280,000 distinct CDR3 sequences, 9.5% to 13% detected once. This clonotype was picked up many times. Its specificity is not known. The sequence came from a male patient under 10 years old who had a stem cell transplant for chronic granulomatous disease, so the T cells may come from the graft donor. The sample here was peripheral blood, taken 180 days after TCRalphabeta/CD19-depleted stem cell transplant. This sequence joins TRBV12-3 or TRBV12-4 and TRBJ1-2, with D maybe TRBD1 (6 bases). The CDR3 sequence is CASSSWTEPYGYTF. For the CDR3, the DNA is TGTGCCAGCAGTTCCTGGACAGAACCCTATGGCTACACCTTC.